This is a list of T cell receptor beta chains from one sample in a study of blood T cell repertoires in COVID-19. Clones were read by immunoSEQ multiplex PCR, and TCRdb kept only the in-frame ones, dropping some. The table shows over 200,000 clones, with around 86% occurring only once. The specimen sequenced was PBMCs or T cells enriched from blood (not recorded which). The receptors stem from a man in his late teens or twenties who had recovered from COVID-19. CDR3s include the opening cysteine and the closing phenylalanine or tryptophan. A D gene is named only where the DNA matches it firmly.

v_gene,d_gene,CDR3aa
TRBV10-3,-,CAISEPLVSTEAFF
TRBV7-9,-,CASSFWTVANTGELFF
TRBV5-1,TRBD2,CASSFSGGVETQYF
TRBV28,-,CASNPNLGRVPYNSPLHF
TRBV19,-,CASSQGVWYEQYF
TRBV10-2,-,CASSEAGALDIQYF
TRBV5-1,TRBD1,CASSLVQGQLNEKLFF
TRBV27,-,CASSLLGGAVYGYTF
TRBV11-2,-,CASSLAGLIGNEQFF
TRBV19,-,CASSIYRSSGNTIYF
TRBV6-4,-,CASSDQGPGAEAFF
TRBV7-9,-,CASSLDGPDRQFF
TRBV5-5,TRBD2,CASSPPPSGDYNEQFF
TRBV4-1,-,CASSQDRSENEQFF
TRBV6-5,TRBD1,CASRSPGTENTEAFF
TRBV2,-,CASSERPPRGADTQYF
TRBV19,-,CASKRRGTDTQYF
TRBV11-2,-,CASSSVGDYGYTF
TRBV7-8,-,CASSLAEGVGEKLFF
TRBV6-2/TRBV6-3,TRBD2,CASSYVGGSYEQYF
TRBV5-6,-,CASSLRQGKGYTF
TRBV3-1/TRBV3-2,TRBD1,CASSQQTGAREKLFF
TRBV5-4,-,CASSLALQINTEAFF
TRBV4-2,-,CASSQGGRAHFTDTQYF
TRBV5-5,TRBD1,CASSLGQGVIEKLFF
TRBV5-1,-,CASSYTTAGTDTQYF
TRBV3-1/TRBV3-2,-,CASSQYEGVEAFF
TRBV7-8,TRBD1,CASSLAFQGAEDEQFF
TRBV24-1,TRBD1,CATSDGTAQPQHF
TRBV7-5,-,CARSPDRGTTNEKLFF
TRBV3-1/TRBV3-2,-,CASSQGLSLHEQYF
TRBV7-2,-,CASSLARAETQYF
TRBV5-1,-,CASSFDRFTEAFF
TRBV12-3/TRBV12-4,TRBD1,CASSQGVQPQHF
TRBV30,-,CAWSVQGNSPLHF
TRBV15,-,CATSSSGDSTDTQYF
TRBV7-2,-,CASSPRPGTFSGELFF
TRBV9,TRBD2,CASSKAGGELFF
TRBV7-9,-,CASSLGVGTEAFF
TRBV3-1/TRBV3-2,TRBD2,CASSQLAGGDLQYF
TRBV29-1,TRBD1,CSVTGAGTEAFF
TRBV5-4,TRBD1,CASSLSQGGSRGSYNEQFF
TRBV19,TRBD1,CASSIADGTGGSYNSPLHF
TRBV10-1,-,CASSERTANTEAFF
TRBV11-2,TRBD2,CASSNSGRAAGELFF
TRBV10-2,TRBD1,CASSPTGSGGYTF
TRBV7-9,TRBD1,CASSVTGVAGNTIYF
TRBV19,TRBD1,CASSIVLMGTGTYNEQFF